Sequencing of this T cell receptor beta chain was carried out in a study of blood T cell repertoires in COVID-19. Germline assignment: CDR1 LNHDA and CDR2 SQIVND (reference sequence). V was trimmed by 4 bases and J by 3 bases, leaving 13 bases between them. The CDR3 totals 14 residues. Under the authors' procedure: Estimates of nucleated cell counts were drawn from the amplification of reference gene primers. The protocol was immunoSEQ multiplex PCR, while the TCRdb copy is restricted to in-frame clones and leaves out a portion. The DNA was the basis for D and trimming; V, J and clone size are from that table. This table holds about 72,000 clones, roughly 82% found once.

This TCR came from a human donor in a cohort sampled during active COVID-19. The sequencing input was peripheral blood. The rearrangement links TRBV19 to TRBJ2-7; possibly TRBD2 for D (5 bases). The CDR3 is CASSRSNRGYEQYF. Written as DNA, the CDR3 is TGTGCCAGTAGTAGGTCCAACCGGGGCTACGAGCAGTACTTC.